Detailed here is one T cell receptor beta chain. With random hexamers, reverse transcription was performed on about 0.45 to 1 ug of RNA. Via MiXCR, TCRdb re-called the immunoSEQ multiplex PCR reads, giving one row per CDR3 protein. The repertoire has about 53,000 distinct CDR3 sequences, approximately 95% of them found once; the top ten carry 0.75%. This specimen comes from a study of CD8 T cells in Susac syndrome. From germline, CDR1 is LGHDT and CDR2 YNNKEL (reference sequence). The CDR3 runs 12 residues. The ends were cut back, 3 bases at V and 5 bases at J, with 5 bases in the middle. TEMRA cells were FACS-enriched, with CD8+ and CD4+ T cells isolated negatively.

Sequencing used CD8+ T cells from PBMCs. This receptor was identified in a human donor with Susac syndrome. This chain connects TRBV3-1 to TRBJ1-5; D unresolved. CDR3 sequence reads: CASSQAYQPQHF. CDR3 DNA sequence: TGTGCCAGCAGCCAGGCTTATCAGCCCCAGCATTTT.